The 13 T cell receptor beta chains presented below share a single source sample, sequenced in a study of OX40 agonist ivuxolimab in advanced cancers. The protocol was immunoSEQ multiplex PCR, while the TCRdb copy is restricted to in-frame clones and leaves out a portion. Of approximately 40,000 clones listed, over 80% are singletons. The material was CD4+ or CD8+ T cells sorted from blood, obtained in a trial of the OX40 agonist ivuxolimab. These receptor sequences come from an adult with an advanced solid tumor such as melanoma, head and neck, liver or kidney cancer.

V and J are TRBV7-3 and TRBJ2-2; D is undetermined. Germline V gene data show CDR1 as SGHTA and CDR2 as FQGTGA. V gave up 0 bases and J gave up 6 bases, with 8 bases separating them. CDR3 size: 14 residues. The CDR3 DNA reads as TGTGCCAGCAGCTTAACGTTAAGTTCCGGGGAGCTGTTTTTT. This gives the protein CASSLTLSSGELFF.

This clone was seen once. The J gene is TRBJ2-5, the V gene TRBV30; unclear D gene. Per germline, CDR1 GTSNPN and CDR2 SVGIG (reference sequence). V shed 4 bases and J shed 4 bases, with 10 bases lying between them. CDR3 length: 12 residues. The CDR3 DNA follows: TGTGCCTGGAAGATTACGGGAGAGACCCAGTACTTC. This sequence encodes CAWKITGETQYF.

This clone was found a few times. The DNA for the CDR3 is TGTGCCAGCAGTGAAGCGGGTTTAGGACAGTACGAGCAGTACTTC. It encodes CASSEAGLGQYEQYF. V gene TRBV6-1 combines with J gene TRBJ2-7, with D maybe TRBD1 (6 bases). The V end lost 0 bases, the J end lost 4 bases, and 13 bases lay between the germline ends. This CDR3 spans 15 amino acids. Germline V lookup: CDR1 MNHNS, CDR2 SASEGT.

This rearrangement joins TRBV25-1 to TRBJ1-2, with 8 positions matching TRBD1. V lost 6 bases and J lost 2; bases outside the gene matches: 5. The CDR3 extends over 14 amino acids. Germline V CDR1 and CDR2: MGHDK, SYGVNS. The CDR3 DNA sequence: TGTGCCAGCAGCCAAGGACAGGGAAACTATGGCTACACCTTC. It is translated as CASSQGQGNYGYTF.

This chain connects TRBV6-5 to TRBJ1-1; the D is unclear. The CDR3 loop spans 14 amino acids. Trimming shortened V by 6 bases and J by 0 bases, and 11 bases separated the two germline ends. Germline assignment: CDR1 MNHEY and CDR2 SVGAGI. The CDR3 loop reads CASSQIDMNTEAFF. CDR3 sequence (DNA): TGTGCCAGCAGCCAGATCGACATGAACACTGAAGCTTTCTTT.

The chain has TRBV5-6 and TRBJ1-1, with D tentatively TRBD1 (6 bases). The germline V gene encodes CDR1 SGHDT and CDR2 YYEEEE. The V gene lost 6 bases and the J gene lost 1 base, with 13 bases spanning the gap. This CDR3 contains 14 residues. Here the CDR3 DNA reads TGTGCCAGCATCGGGACACCTGAGAACACTGAAGCTTTCTTT. As protein: CASIGTPENTEAFF.

This sequence joins TRBV9 and TRBJ1-3, with unresolved D. Germline values: CDR1 SGDLS, CDR2 YYNGEE. The CDR3 spans 13 residues. Trimming shortened V by 4 bases and J by 3 bases, and 8 bases separated the two germline ends. As DNA, the CDR3 is TGTGCCAGCAGCCCCGCGGTTGGAAACACCATATATTTT. Translating it yields CASSPAVGNTIYF.

The V and J genes are TRBV5-4 and TRBJ2-2, with D perhaps matching TRBD2 (5 bases). CDR3 length equals 15 residues. V was clipped by 2 bases and J by 0 bases, with 8 bases between them. Germline-derived CDR1 and CDR2 are SGHNT and YYREEE (reference sequence). The CDR3 sequence is CASSFELANTGELFF. The CDR3 DNA is TGTGCCAGCAGCTTTGAACTAGCGAACACCGGGGAGCTGTTTTTT.

This chain connects TRBV4-1 to TRBJ2-2, with 7 nucleotides matching TRBD1. Germline V gene data show CDR1 as MGHRA and CDR2 as YSYEKL. The CDR3 extends over 16 amino acids. Trimming cost V 0 bases and J 6 bases; bases outside gene matches: 7. Written as DNA, the CDR3 is TGCGCCAGCAGCCAAGAGCCAGGGGGACGTGCCGGGGAGCTGTTTTTT. Its protein product is CASSQEPGGRAGELFF.

The genes are TRBV11-3 and TRBJ2-3, with 9 bases lining up with TRBD2. Germline assignment: CDR1 SGHNT and CDR2 YENEEA. The CDR3 sequence is 17 residues long. The J segment lost 2 bases and the V segment lost 1 base, leaving 7 bases of the junction unmatched. CDR3 in DNA: TGTGCCAGCAGCTTAGGGGCGCTAGCGGGGACCACAGATACGCAGTATTTT. Protein sequence: CASSLGALAGTTDTQYF.

V usage is TRBV25-1 and J usage is TRBJ1-5; D is unclear. The CDR3 spans 13 residues. Germline assignment: CDR1 MGHDK and CDR2 SYGVNS. Trimming took off 3 bases at V and 3 bases at J, with 6 bases between the two ends. Written as DNA, the CDR3 is TGTGCCAGCAGTGATTCCGACAATCAGCCCCAGCATTTT. Translating gives CASSDSDNQPQHF.

This chain joins TRBV19 and TRBJ2-1; 13 positions agree with TRBD2. V lost 5 bases and J lost 1; bases outside the gene matches: 2. Germline loops: CDR1 LNHDA, CDR2 SQIVND (reference sequence). This CDR3 region has 16 residues. Here the CDR3 reads CASSWTSGSSYNEQFF. The CDR3 coding sequence is TGTGCCAGTAGTTGGACTAGCGGGAGTTCCTACAATGAGCAGTTCTTC.

The rearrangement joins TRBV11-2 to TRBJ1-6, with D unresolved. CDR3 length: 17 residues. Trimming removed 1 base from V and 0 bases from J, with 10 bases in between. Germline-derived CDR1 and CDR2 are SGHAT and FQNNGV. CDR3 protein: CASSLVGRSSYNSPLHF. The CDR3 DNA sequence: TGTGCCAGCAGCTTAGTGGGCAGATCCTCCTATAATTCACCCCTCCACTTT.